Below are 24 T cell receptor beta chains sequenced from a single sample in a study of T cell responses to AZD1222 COVID-19 vaccine (dated by TCRdb to the early 2020s). The time point label for this specimen denotes: baseline before first vaccination. Library generation was performed with the immunoSEQ multiplex PCR assay. The source is immuneACCESS, and TCRdb retained only in-frame sequences with V and J called. Part of the clones is not carried over; for the studies checked, unresolved V genes explain less than half of this, and the remainder is unexplained. For this sample the table gives around 83,000 clones, of which roughly 83% were detected only once. The ten biggest clones cover 8.7% of the sample. The source was peripheral blood, collected on day 0 of AZD1222 vaccination. Source of these receptors: an adult in good health.

This sequence joins TRBV5-6 and TRBJ2-7; maybe TRBD2 (5 bases). The CDR3 sequence is 14 residues long. Per the germline V gene, CDR1 is SGHDT and CDR2 is YYEEEE. Trimming took off 3 bases at V and 0 bases at J, with 10 bases between the two ends. The CDR3 bases are TGTGCCAGCAGCTCGTGGACTGTCTCCTACGAGCAGTACTTC. The encoded protein is CASSSWTVSYEQYF.

V usage is TRBV29-1 and J usage is TRBJ2-3; the D gene is possibly TRBD2 (6 bases). With 2 bases removed from V and 2 bases from J, the gap between germline ends came to 17 bases. Per germline, CDR1 SQVTM and CDR2 ANQGSEA. The CDR3 loop spans 16 amino acids. The CDR3 DNA reads as TGCAGCGTTGAATACGGGGGACCCCTCCCCACAGATACGCAGTATTTT. This encodes CSVEYGGPLPTDTQYF.

The V and J genes are TRBV11-2 and TRBJ1-4, with TRBD1 identical over 7 bases. The germline V gene has CDR1 SGHAT and CDR2 FQNNGV. This CDR3 has 14 amino acids. After removal of 1 base from V and 8 bases from J, the junction contained 4 bases not matched to a gene. CDR3 in DNA: TGTGCCAGCAGCTTAGTACAGGGGTTGGAAAAACTGTTTTTT. Translation gives CASSLVQGLEKLFF.

The V gene is TRBV10-3, the J gene TRBJ2-3; tentatively, D is TRBD1 or TRBD2 (6 bases each). V lost 4 bases to trimming and J lost 1 base, with 15 bases between them. This CDR3 spans 16 amino acids. Germline V gives CDR1 ENHRY, CDR2 SYGVKD. This CDR3 reads CAISVGGAGGTDTQYF. CDR3 nucleotides: TGTGCCATCAGTGTCGGCGGGGCAGGGGGCACAGATACGCAGTATTTT.

This clone was seen more than once but under ten times. The genes are TRBV19 and TRBJ1-1; D is unclear. This CDR3 contains 9 residues. Germline CDR1 and CDR2: LNHDA and SQIVND (reference sequence). In DNA, the CDR3 is TGTTCGGGTTACGCTGAAGCTTTCTTT. It yields the protein CSGYAEAFF.

The J gene is TRBJ1-5, the V gene TRBV10-3, with 9 bases matching TRBD1. The CDR3 spans 17 residues. The V segment lost 2 bases and the J segment 1 base; nucleotides outside the gene matches: 6. Germline values: CDR1 ENHRY, CDR2 SYGVKD. The CDR3 sequence: CAISEGSTGGSNQPQHF. CDR3 DNA sequence: TGTGCCATCAGTGAGGGGTCGACAGGGGGAAGCAATCAGCCCCAGCATTTT.

This chain connects TRBV7-9 to TRBJ2-1; D is possibly TRBD2 (5 bases). Per germline, CDR1 SEHNR and CDR2 FQNEAQ (reference sequence). V lost 1 base and J 9 bases, leaving 13 bases between the germline ends. This CDR3 has 14 residues. CDR3: CASSLGGLGVEQFF. CDR3 bases: TGTGCCAGCAGCTTAGGCGGGCTAGGAGTTGAGCAGTTCTTC.

The chain has TRBV14 and TRBJ1-2; 9 bases fit TRBD1. This CDR3 has 15 residues. V trimming: 9 bases; J trimming: 5 bases; junction bases outside the gene matches: 13. The germline CDR1 and CDR2 sequences are SGHDN and FVKESK. The CDR3, as DNA: TGTGCCAGTTCCGGGACAGGGCCCCTTGGGTATGGCTACACCTTC. Its protein is CASSGTGPLGYGYTF.

This clone showed up just a few times. The chain carries TRBV28 and TRBJ1-1; 7 bases are a match to TRBD1. The CDR3 is made up of 17 amino acids. J was trimmed by 0 bases and V by 5 bases; bases with no gene match: 12. Germline V CDR1 and CDR2: MDHEN, SYDVKM. CDR3 sequence reads: CASSTYGTASMNTEAFF. For the CDR3, the DNA is TGTGCCAGCAGTACTTATGGGACAGCCTCCATGAACACTGAAGCTTTCTTT. The variable domain in full, with the rest retrieved from reference TRBV28 and TRBJ1-1, is DVKVTQSSRYLVKRTGEKVFLECVQDMDHENMFWYRQDPGLGLRLIYFSYDVKMKEKGDIPEGYSVSREKKERFSLILESASTNQTSMYLCASSTYGTASMNTEAFFGQGTRLTVV.

The table lists this clone with a count of one. This chain links TRBV27 with TRBJ1-1; weak D call: TRBD1 (5 bases). The V and J ends lost 2 bases and 10 bases respectively, with 14 bases between them. CDR3 length equals 13 residues. Germline V lookup: CDR1 MNHEY, CDR2 SMNVEV (reference sequence). The CDR3 DNA is TGTGCCAGCAGTTTAAACAGGTTGAGTCCAGCTTTCTTT. Translated: CASSLNRLSPAFF.

The rearrangement links TRBV5-8 to TRBJ2-3; 8 bases agree with TRBD2. This CDR3 is built from 15 residues. CDR1 is SGHTS and CDR2 is YDEGEE in the germline V gene. V shed 6 bases, J shed 0 bases, and the junction held 6 bases outside the gene matches. CDR3 protein: CASINLAGSTDTQYF. The CDR3 nucleotides are TGTGCCAGCATCAACTTAGCGGGGAGCACAGATACGCAGTATTTT. Together with reference TRBV5-8 and TRBJ2-3, the CDR3 gives the full variable domain: EAGVTQSPTHLIKTRGQQATLRCSPISGHTSVYWYQQALGLGLQFLLWYDEGEERNRGNFPPRFSGRQFPNYSSELNVNALELEDSALYLCASINLAGSTDTQYFGPGTRLTVL.

This clone is a singleton in its sample. This chain joins TRBV6-2 or TRBV6-3 and TRBJ1-6; the D gene is possibly TRBD1 (6 bases). The length of the CDR3 is 14 residues. The V end lost 1 base, the J end lost 10 bases, and 11 bases lay between the germline ends. CDR1 MNHEY and CDR2 SVGEGT come from the germline V gene. CDR3: CASSYYGGPSPLHF. In nucleotides, the CDR3 is TGTGCCAGCAGTTACTACGGGGGGCCATCACCCCTCCACTTT.

V is TRBV19 and J is TRBJ2-7, with D tentatively TRBD1 (5 bases). Trimming took 3 bases from V and 7 from J, leaving 28 bases between them. The CDR3 extends over 18 amino acids. The germline gives CDR1 LNHDA, CDR2 SQIVND (reference sequence). CDR3: CASSIRVPSITLRVEQYF. The CDR3 DNA sequence: TGTGCCAGTAGTATCAGGGTCCCATCAATAACACTACGAGTGGAGCAGTACTTC.

This clone showed up just a few times. The chain combines TRBV19 with TRBJ2-2, with TRBD2 as a possible D gene (6 bases). This CDR3 region has 15 residues. Germline V gives CDR1 LNHDA, CDR2 SQIVND (reference sequence). V was trimmed by 7 bases and J by 5 bases, leaving 17 bases between them. For the CDR3, the DNA is TGTGCCAGTAAGGCGGGCCATGCGGGGACCGGGGAGCTGTTTTTT. This encodes CASKAGHAGTGELFF.

The chain recombines TRBV28 with TRBJ1-2, with a possible D match to TRBD1 (5 bases). The germline V and J ends were trimmed by 5 bases and 7 bases, with 14 bases remaining between them. Germline CDR1 reads MDHEN; CDR2 reads SYDVKM. This CDR3 spans 13 amino acids. The CDR3 region has the DNA TGTGCCAGCAGTCCCCCCAGGGCGGGTGGCTACACCTTC. It specifies CASSPPRAGGYTF.

This clone is medium-sized by share. The chain employs TRBV12-3 or TRBV12-4 and TRBJ1-6; D unclear. The V gene lost 1 base and the J gene lost 9 bases, with 7 bases spanning the gap. This CDR3 contains 13 residues. CDR3 residues: CASSLGVGSPLHF. In DNA, the CDR3 is TGTGCCAGCAGTTTAGGGGTTGGTTCACCCCTCCACTTT.

The J gene is TRBJ2-4, the V gene TRBV6-5; 8 bases fit TRBD1. Looked up from germline, CDR1 is MNHEY and CDR2 is SVGAGI. The CDR3 has 13 amino acids. Unmatched junction bases numbered 6, after V lost 7 bases and J lost 7 bases. CDR3 loop: CASIGQGRNIQYF. DNA for the CDR3: TGTGCCAGCATTGGACAGGGCAGGAACATTCAGTACTTC.

The genes are TRBV15 and TRBJ2-2, with TRBD2 matching 14 bases. Per germline, CDR1 LNHNV and CDR2 YYDKDF (reference sequence). Germline trimming cut 4 bases from V and 5 bases from J; bases unmatched to any gene: 9. The CDR3 loop spans 18 amino acids. CDR3 residues: CATSTRLAGGSRTGELFF. CDR3 sequence (DNA): TGTGCCACCAGCACAAGACTAGCGGGAGGGTCGCGAACCGGGGAGCTGTTTTTT.

The CDR3 spells CASSLGGLSSYEQYF. CDR3 DNA sequence: TGTGCCAGCAGCTTAGGGGGACTATCCTCCTACGAGCAGTACTTC. This rearrangement joins TRBV7-2 to TRBJ2-7; 7 bases agree with TRBD2. CDR3 size: 15 residues. The junction had 3 bases not matched to a gene; V was cut back by 1 base and J by 0 bases. Germline V gives CDR1 SGHTA, CDR2 FQGNSA.

The V call is TRBV6-5, the J call TRBJ1-2; possible D gene TRBD1, 5 bases. Looked up from germline, CDR1 is MNHEY and CDR2 is SVGAGI. This CDR3 is built from 16 residues. V dropped 4 bases and J dropped 0 bases, with 15 bases sitting between them. CDR3 coding DNA: TGTGCCAGCAGTTTCGCCGGGACCGAAACTAACTATGGCTACACCTTC. Its translation: CASSFAGTETNYGYTF.

This clone was picked up one time. The chain links TRBV5-1 to TRBJ1-2, with D tentatively TRBD1 (6 bases). Trimming cost V 5 bases and J 4 bases, with 18 bases left between them. The length of the CDR3 is 15 residues. The germline V gene encodes CDR1 SGHRS and CDR2 YFSETQ. CDR3 loop: CASRELWGQGYGYTF. The CDR3 bases are TGCGCCAGCAGGGAGTTGTGGGGGCAGGGCTATGGCTACACCTTC.

This clone came up a few times. The gene calls are TRBV27 and TRBJ1-5, with a possible D match to TRBD1 (5 bases). Germline V lookup: CDR1 MNHEY, CDR2 SMNVEV (reference sequence). This CDR3 region has 16 residues. With 4 bases removed from V and 2 bases from J, the gap between germline ends came to 15 bases. The CDR3, as DNA: TGTGCCAGCAGTTCCCGGGACCTCATAGGCAATCAGCCCCAGCATTTT. Amino acids: CASSSRDLIGNQPQHF.

This sequence joins TRBV27 and TRBJ2-1, with 7 bases fitting TRBD1. The trim removed 6 bases at V and 14 bases at J, leaving 13 bases unmatched. CDR3 length: 13 residues. Germline loops: CDR1 MNHEY, CDR2 SMNVEV (reference sequence). CDR3 in amino acids: CASRQGRGDRKFF. The CDR3 DNA is TGTGCCAGCAGGCAAGGGAGAGGGGACAGAAAGTTCTTC.

This sequence joins TRBV5-1 and TRBJ1-1; 9 bases match TRBD1. CDR1 is SGHRS and CDR2 is YFSETQ in the germline V gene. J lost 11 bases, V lost 0 bases, and 5 bases had no gene match. The CDR3 is 13 amino acids. CDR3 nucleotides: TGCGCCAGCAGCTTGGCCGGAGACAGGGGGGCTTTCTTT. Its protein product is CASSLAGDRGAFF.